A few counts support the clone carrying this T cell receptor beta chain. Its antigen is as yet unknown. Germline loops: CDR1 DFQATT, CDR2 SNEGSKA (reference sequence). The CDR3 totals 13 residues. J was trimmed by 5 bases and V by 3 bases; bases with no gene match: 6. The data were obtained in a study of blood T cells in healthy people across ages. Findings of the study overall: When one million T cells were used, diversity estimates were thought to be underestimates. Across the age range, TCR beta diversity per million T cells fell in a roughly linear way.

Primers used in a second PCR of roughly 7 to 12 cycles were a sample-barcoded 5' primer and a J-beta primer mix. In TCRdb, the 5' RACE reads were re-called with MiXCR into one record per CDR3 protein. The sample carries 550,000 to 750,000 distinct CDR3 sequences, 20% to 25% recorded once. The source of this sequence is a man between 65 and 85 years old in good health. Sequenced input: blood. V is TRBV20-1 and J is TRBJ2-5, with TRBD2 identical over 7 bases. CDR3 nucleotides: TGCAGTGCTAGTAGGGACTACCTTGAGACCCAGTACTTC. It specifies CSASRDYLETQYF.